This T cell receptor beta chain was profiled in a study of identifying expanded T cells in peripheral blood (dated 2019 in TCRdb). Context from the whole study: Four technical replicates, made by sequencing separate aliquots from the same pool of genomic DNA, were compared pairwise. Study-wide findings and limitations: The authors expected that biological variance in healthy repertoires might rise further over much longer intervals, such as months to years. The binomial model flagged around 1.1 differentially abundant clones between technical replicates, compared with approximately 15 over approximately two weeks and 19 over around four weeks. Both the number of clones called differentially abundant and the false-positive rate were significantly reduced by the beta-binomial model across all healthy-donor time intervals. For all healthy donors, the variance in clone template counts between roughly 2-week samples rose significantly as total template count increased.

Counted from cysteine to phenylalanine, this CDR3 has 15 amino acids. Just CDR3 DNA is preserved here, 45 bases in frame from base 1. No immune events such as infections were documented for the healthy donors during the collection period. Healthy-donor blood repertoires served as a training cohort to calibrate time-dependent variance in a beta-binomial model of T-cell clone differential abundance. There were roughly 10 healthy donors in the training cohort, of whom 3 were female and 7 were male. On average the donors were around 39 years old, and their ages spanned 29 to 64 years. Obtained from a commercial supplier, whole blood was collected from each healthy donor at three time points set approximately two weeks apart. For immunosequencing, genomic DNA was extracted from unsorted whole blood. In this sample, this clone turned up once. Its cognate antigen has yet to be identified. No base-level quality is on record; no much larger clone is a single base apart.

TCRbeta CDR3 regions were profiled with the immunoSEQ Assay using bias-controlled multiplex PCR amplification of genomic DNA. The paper's data handling went like this. The absolute abundance of each unique TCRbeta CDR3 region was quantified after sequences were collapsed and filtered. Two models were used to test differential abundance: a binomial model (Fisher-equivalent) and a beta-binomial model that adds time-dependent variance fitted from healthy donors. Clones with fewer than 5 combined templates were removed, and a clone was called differentially abundant if the clone's Benjamini-Hochberg FDR was below 0.01. In the beta-binomial model, variance was expressed as a function of the total template count across the two samples, in the form v = (b*log(k)+a)^2. Drawn from immuneACCESS, this table holds only the in-frame rearrangements with V and J called that TCRdb kept. Clones are partly lost; checked studies trace under half to an unresolved V gene and leave the rest unexplained. V, J and clone size were drawn from that table, and D and trimming were deduced from the DNA. The sample contains 120,000 or so clones, more than 80% of them found a single time. Over 3% of the sample is in the top ten clones.

The TCR was taken from a person aged 18 to 69 in good health. The chain uses TRBV21-1 and TRBJ1-3. TRBV21-1 is described as a pseudogene. Sample: blood. CDR3 sequence: CASSTCTGSGNTIYF. The DNA sequence is given as TGTGCCAGCAGCACCTGCACGGGATCTGGAAACACCATATATTTT.